This T cell receptor (beta chain) was sequenced for a study of beta chain features in type 1 diabetes. General study findings and limits: Insertions were fewer and deletions more numerous at VDJ junctions in type 1 diabetes patients.

This clone has more than one count but fewer than ten. Its specificity is not known. Per the germline V gene, CDR1 is MNHEY and CDR2 is SVGAGI. The CDR3 extends over 15 amino acids. Trimming cost V 2 bases and J 5 bases, with 13 bases left between them. Expressed TCRB transcripts were sequenced after all isolated RNA was converted to cDNA. Naive, central memory and regulatory T cell samples came to a mean of approximately 3.57 million reads. TCRdb keeps only in-frame clones here, not all; method: immunoSEQ multiplex PCR. This sample has around 500,000 clones; about 10% occur once, and the top ten carry 0.04% to 0.05%.

The chain carries TRBV6-5 and TRBJ2-1; no clear D gene. Source material: naive CD4+ T cells from blood. This TCR was recovered from a woman aged 18-29 years in good health. This CDR3 is CASSYDHIQNNEQFF. CDR3 coding DNA: TGTGCCAGCAGTTACGATCATATACAGAACAATGAGCAGTTCTTC.